Listed here are 21 T cell receptor beta chains from one sample, sequenced in a study of T-cell memory formation after mild COVID-19. TCRdb processed the 5' RACE reads anew with MiXCR; each CDR3 protein has one entry. The top ten hold approximately 20% of the sample, which has 300,000 to 400,000 distinct CDR3 sequences, about a sixth seen once. The sequenced sample consisted of PBMCs or a T cell subset sorted from them (not recorded which). The receptors stem from a man younger than 35 who had mild COVID-19 (a few samples of this study predate the infection). Cell type and time point are not known.

The table lists this clonotype with a few counts. This may stem from a read error, because a much larger clone lies one nucleotide away. The V and J genes are TRBV6-5 and TRBJ1-1, with 8 bases aligning to TRBD1. Unmatched junction bases numbered 3, after V lost 2 bases and J lost 1 base. The germline gives CDR1 MNHEY, CDR2 SVGAGI. This CDR3 has 15 residues. CDR3 nucleotides: TGTGCCAGCAGTTACCCCGGACAGGGGAACACTGAAGCTTTCTTT. It translates to CASSYPGQGNTEAFF.

V gene TRBV9 combines with J gene TRBJ2-3; 9 bases match TRBD2. V dropped 2 bases and J dropped 5; count of bases not matched to a gene: 9. The CDR3 runs to 16 residues. Germline CDR1 and CDR2: SGDLS and YYNGEE. CDR3 protein: CASSVGVRGGLDTQYF. The DNA for the CDR3 is TGTGCCAGCAGCGTTGGGGTGCGGGGGGGCTTAGATACGCAGTATTTT.

This clonotype has a handful of counts. V is TRBV21-1 and J is TRBJ2-7; the table's D call TRBD2 went unverified against the DNA. TRBV21-1 is assigned pseudogene status. This CDR3 contains 17 residues. The CDR3 DNA is TGTGCCAGCAGCACCCGAGGGGGGAACAGGGAGGGGTACGAGCAGTACTTC. This encodes CASSTRGGNREGYEQYF.

This clonotype came up a few times. The chain links TRBV3-1 to TRBJ1-2, with TRBD1 matching 9 bases. There are 15 residues in the CDR3. V was clipped by 4 bases and J by 3 bases; unmatched bases: 6. Germline CDR1 LGHDT, CDR2 YNNKEL (reference sequence). DNA for the CDR3: TGTGCCAGCAGCCTGAGGACAGGGGTGGACTATGGCTACACCTTC. Protein sequence: CASSLRTGVDYGYTF.

The V call is TRBV2, the J call TRBJ1-4, with D possibly TRBD1 on 6 matching bases. Trimming removed 11 bases at V and 7 bases at J, with 17 bases between. Germline CDR1 and CDR2: SNHLY and FYNNEI. The CDR3 has 13 residues. This CDR3 reads CAARAGAGEKLFF. In DNA form, the CDR3 reads TGTGCCGCACGGGCAGGGGCAGGTGAAAAACTGTTTTTT.

This rearrangement joins TRBV5-1 to TRBJ1-1; no reliable D call. This CDR3 spans 15 amino acids. CDR1 is SGHRS and CDR2 is YFSETQ in the germline V gene. Trimming stripped 0 bases from V and 1 base from J, with 10 bases between. The CDR3 spells CASSLGPSGNTEAFF. DNA of the CDR3: TGCGCCAGCAGCTTGGGGCCGTCAGGGAACACTGAAGCTTTCTTT.

A few counts support this clonotype. The CDR3 bases are TGTGCCAGCAGGATCCGGACTAGCCCGAACACCGGGGAGCTGTTTTTT. Protein product: CASRIRTSPNTGELFF. This rearrangement joins TRBV6-5 to TRBJ2-2, with TRBD2 matching over 8 bases. With V trimmed by 6 bases and J by 0 bases, 6 bases remained unmatched. CDR3 length: 16 residues. Germline V gene data show CDR1 as MNHEY and CDR2 as SVGAGI.

This clonotype was observed many times. The chain is built from TRBV7-2 and TRBJ2-2; D possibly corresponds to TRBD2 (5 bases). V gave up 5 bases and J gave up 5 bases, with 9 bases separating them. CDR1 and CDR2 from the germline V gene are SGHTA and FQGNSA. The CDR3 loop spans 13 amino acids. The CDR3 nucleotides are TGTGCCAGCAGCGGAGCGGTGACCGGGGAGCTGTTTTTT. This translates into CASSGAVTGELFF.

The rearrangement joins TRBV5-5 to TRBJ1-4, with TRBD1 matching 7 bases. The CDR3 is made up of 15 amino acids. V was clipped by 2 bases and J by 8 bases; unmatched bases: 9. Germline loops: CDR1 SGHKS, CDR2 YYEKEE (reference sequence). The CDR3 reads CASSLGTAVYEKLFF. DNA for the CDR3: TGTGCCAGCAGCTTAGGGACAGCCGTTTACGAAAAACTGTTTTTT. Looking up the rest from reference TRBV5-5 and TRBJ1-4 gives the full variable domain: DAGVTQSPTHLIKTRGQQVTLRCSPISGHKSVSWYQQVLGQGPQFIFQYYEKEERGRGNFPDRFSARQFPNYSSELNVNALLLGDSALYLCASSLGTAVYEKLFFGSGTQLSVL.

This clonotype came up once. The chain employs TRBV5-1 and TRBJ2-7; TRBD2 matches at 7 bases. Germline-derived CDR1 and CDR2 are SGHRS and YFSETQ. There are 14 residues in the CDR3. Unmatched junction bases numbered 4, after V lost 4 bases and J lost 0 bases. CDR3: CASSQTSSSYEQYF. The CDR3 DNA reads TGCGCCAGCAGCCAGACTAGCTCCTCCTACGAGCAGTACTTC. Full variable domain (remainder filled in from reference TRBV5-1 and TRBJ2-7): KAGVTQTPRYLIKTRGQQVTLSCSPISGHRSVSWYQQTPGQGLQFLFEYFSETQRNKGNFPGRFSGRQFSNSRSEMNVSTLELGDSALYLCASSQTSSSYEQYFGPGTRLTVT.

Only a few counts were recorded for this clonotype. This chain uses TRBV12-3 or TRBV12-4 with TRBJ1-1; 10 bases match TRBD1. This CDR3 is 14 amino acids long. V trimming: 4 bases; J trimming: 4 bases; junction bases outside the gene matches: 3. CDR3 nucleotide sequence: TGTGCCAGCAGTTGGGGACAGGGGCTCACTGAAGCTTTCTTT. Translation: CASSWGQGLTEAFF.

This clonotype turned up a few times. The gene calls are TRBV5-1 and TRBJ2-2, with TRBD2 matching over 10 bases. Germline CDR1 reads SGHRS; CDR2 reads YFSETQ. This CDR3 spans 16 amino acids. Trimming removed 4 bases from V and 3 bases from J; junction bases left unmatched: 6. CDR3 loop: CASSHRLAGDTGELFF. The CDR3 DNA follows: TGCGCCAGCAGCCATCGGCTAGCGGGGGACACCGGGGAGCTGTTTTTT. The variable domain in full, completed from reference TRBV5-1 and TRBJ2-2, reads KAGVTQTPRYLIKTRGQQVTLSCSPISGHRSVSWYQQTPGQGLQFLFEYFSETQRNKGNFPGRFSGRQFSNSRSEMNVSTLELGDSALYLCASSHRLAGDTGELFFGEGSRLTVL.

V and J are TRBV10-3 and TRBJ2-5; TRBD1 matches 9 bases. This CDR3 is 15 amino acids long. The germline CDR1 and CDR2 sequences are ENHRY and SYGVKD. The V segment lost 6 bases and the J segment 3 bases; nucleotides outside the gene matches: 8. CDR3 amino acids: CAISPWDRDKETQYF. DNA of the CDR3: TGTGCCATCAGCCCCTGGGACAGGGATAAAGAGACCCAGTACTTC.

Only a few counts were recorded for this clonotype. The chain couples TRBV3-1 to TRBJ1-2; D is possibly TRBD1 (6 bases). The CDR3 consists of 14 residues. Germline CDR1 and CDR2: LGHDT and YNNKEL (reference sequence). V was shortened by 0 bases and J by 2 bases, with 7 bases between the two germline ends. In DNA form, the CDR3 reads TGTGCCAGCAGCCAAGATACAGGGAACTATGGCTACACCTTC. It codes for CASSQDTGNYGYTF.

This rearrangement joins TRBV6-5 to TRBJ2-1, with a tentative D call TRBD1 (6 bases). The V gene lost 6 bases and the J gene lost 8 bases, with 14 bases spanning the gap. CDR1 and CDR2 from the germline V gene are MNHEY and SVGAGI. CDR3 length equals 13 residues. CDR3 sequence: CASRPTGFDEQFF. The CDR3 DNA reads TGTGCCAGCAGACCAACAGGGTTCGATGAGCAGTTCTTC.

A few counts support this clonotype. The CDR3: CASSRGFSYNEQFF. The CDR3 region has the DNA TGTGCCAGCTCCCGAGGATTCTCCTACAATGAGCAGTTCTTC. This sequence joins TRBV7-8 and TRBJ2-1, with D unresolved. The CDR3 is 14 amino acids. Trimming stripped 8 bases from V and 0 bases from J, with 11 bases between. Germline V gene sequence: CDR1 SGHVS, CDR2 FQNEAQ.

This clonotype turned up a few times. This sequence joins TRBV7-2 and TRBJ2-1; 13 bases are shared with TRBD2. The CDR3 is made up of 16 amino acids. Germline V gene lookup returns CDR1 SGHTA and CDR2 FQGNSA. Losses at the gene ends were 7 bases for V and 9 bases for J; bases not matched to a gene: 12. DNA for the CDR3: TGTGCCAGCATCCCTGGACTAGCGGGGGCTTGGGGTGAGCAGTTCTTC. This translates into CASIPGLAGAWGEQFF.

A few counts support this clonotype. The chain combines TRBV6-2 or TRBV6-3 with TRBJ2-1; 11 bases fit TRBD2. The germline V gene encodes CDR1 MNHEY and CDR2 SVGEGT. J was trimmed by 7 bases and V by 4 bases; bases with no gene match: 6. This CDR3 spans 15 amino acids. The CDR3 sequence: CASSLTTSGVNEQFF. The CDR3 region has the DNA TGTGCCAGCAGTTTGACGACTAGCGGGGTGAATGAGCAGTTCTTC.

This clonotype came up a few times. The J gene is TRBJ1-3, the V gene TRBV4-3, with a tentative D call TRBD1 (5 bases). The V gene's germline CDR1 is LGHNA and CDR2 YSLEER. With 0 bases removed from V and 3 bases from J, the gap between germline ends came to 15 bases. The CDR3 loop spans 17 amino acids. The CDR3 protein is CASSQDGRQLVGNTIYF. The CDR3 DNA sequence: TGCGCCAGCAGCCAAGATGGGCGACAGTTAGTTGGAAACACCATATATTTT.

This clonotype was seen only a few times. The rearrangement links TRBV6-5 to TRBJ2-3; 11 nucleotides align to TRBD2. There are 16 residues in the CDR3. J was trimmed by 5 bases and V by 0 bases; bases with no gene match: 4. Germline CDR1 is MNHEY and CDR2 is SVGAGI. The CDR3: CASSYSRLAGGDTQYF. The CDR3 DNA is TGTGCCAGCAGTTACTCGAGGCTAGCGGGGGGAGATACGCAGTATTTT.

This clonotype appeared a few times. This chain connects TRBV14 to TRBJ2-5; D gene ambiguous. CDR1 and CDR2 (germline): SGHDN, FVKESK. V was cut by 1 base and J by 5 bases, with 11 bases left in between. This CDR3 spans 14 amino acids. The CDR3 coding sequence is TGTGCCAGCAGCCAAGGACGGTTGGGGGAGACCCAGTACTTC. As protein: CASSQGRLGETQYF. Drawing the rest from reference TRBV14 and TRBJ2-5, the complete variable domain is EAGVTQFPSHSVIEKGQTVTLRCDPISGHDNLYWYRRVMGKEIKFLLHFVKESKQDESGMPNNRFLAERTGGTYSTLKVQPAELEDSGVYFCASSQGRLGETQYFGPGTRLLVL.